This T cell receptor (beta chain) was retrieved from a study of response to subunit inactivated influenza vaccine. Findings and caveats of the study: Authors suggested few new T cells are recruited by each seasonal influenza vaccination.

TCRdb recomputed calls from the RT-PCR reads with MiXCR, one row per CDR3 protein. This repertoire shows roughly 190,000 distinct CDR3 sequences, approximately 15% found once; its top ten account for roughly 24%. Concerning this clonotype itself: Its antigen is currently unknown.

The CDR3 contains 15 residues. J lost 0 bases, V lost 2 bases, and 0 bases had no gene match. Germline CDR1 and CDR2: SGHAT and FQNNGV. The rearrangement uses TRBV11-2 and TRBJ2-3; TRBD2 matches at 9 bases. The material sequenced was CD8+ T cells sorted from PBMCs, taken more than 4 days after vaccination. The clonotype originates from a man in his fifties or sixties who received an inactivated influenza vaccine. The CDR3 region is CASSLLAGSTDTQYF. CDR3 nucleotide sequence: TGTGCCAGCAGCTTACTAGCGGGGAGCACAGATACGCAGTATTTT.